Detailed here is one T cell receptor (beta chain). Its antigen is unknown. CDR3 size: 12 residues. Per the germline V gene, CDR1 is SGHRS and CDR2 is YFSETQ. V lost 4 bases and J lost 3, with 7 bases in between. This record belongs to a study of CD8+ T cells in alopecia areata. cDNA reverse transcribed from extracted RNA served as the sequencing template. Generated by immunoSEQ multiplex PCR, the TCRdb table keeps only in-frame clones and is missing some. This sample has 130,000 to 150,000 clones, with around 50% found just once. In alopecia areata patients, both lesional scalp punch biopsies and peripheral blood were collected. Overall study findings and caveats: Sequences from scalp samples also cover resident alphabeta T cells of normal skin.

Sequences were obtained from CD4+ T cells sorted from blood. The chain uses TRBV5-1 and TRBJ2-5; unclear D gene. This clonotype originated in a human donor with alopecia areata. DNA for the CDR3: TGCGCCAGCAGCACCACCGAAGAGACCCAGTACTTC. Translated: CASSTTEETQYF.